This T cell receptor beta chain was observed in a study of CD8+CD57+ T cells in acquired aplastic anemia. Study context: Average DNA yield from sorted CD4+ and CD8+ cells was around 3.2 ug.

According to the study, genomic DNA was the template for TCR beta VDJ and CDR3 profiling. TCRdb fed the reads into MiXCR, producing one record per CDR3 protein. This table holds hundreds of thousands of distinct CDR3 sequences, approximately 33% found once. On this clonotype: Without the conserved terminal phenylalanine or tryptophan, this CDR3 likely stems from a read error.

All sequencing subjects had displayed CD8+CD57+ cell expansion on flow cytometry. The sample comprised sorted CD4+, CD8+, or CD8+CD57+ T cells (not recorded which) from PBMCs. This TCR was recovered from a human donor with aplastic anemia.

The CDR3 region is CASSNPTGNYGYTI. CDR3 sequence (DNA): TGCGCCAGCTCAAACCCGACAGGGAACTATGGCTACACCATC. This chain uses TRBV4-1 with TRBJ1-2; TRBD1 aligns across 7 bases. The CDR3 extends over 14 amino acids. The junction had 8 bases not matched to a gene; V was cut back by 8 bases and J by 2 bases. Germline loops: CDR1 MGHRA, CDR2 YSYEKL.